The 8 T cell receptor beta chains presented below share a single source sample, sequenced in a study of control samples from healthy donors and cancer patients. Sequencing was performed with immunoSEQ multiplex PCR; in TCRdb, only in-frame clones are kept and a portion is missing. The data show approximately 150,000 clones, with about 90% seen just once and more than 6.5% held by the top ten. Source material: blood. The receptor set was obtained from a man between 18 and 29 years old in good health.

Worth noting for this clone: The sample holds other DNA sequences that translate to the same CDR3. This chain uses TRBV2 with TRBJ2-3; tentatively, D is TRBD2 (5 bases). Germline CDR1 and CDR2: SNHLY and FYNNEI. Trimming left V 9 bases short and J 6 bases short, with 10 bases between. CDR3 size: 11 residues. The CDR3 nucleotides read TGTGCCAGTACTCGAGGGGATACGCAGTATTTT. Protein: CASTRGDTQYF.

Here the CDR3 reads CASSYYGVEQYF. The DNA for the CDR3 is TGTGCCAGCAGTTATTACGGGGTCGAGCAGTACTTC. The V gene is TRBV12-3 or TRBV12-4, the J gene TRBJ2-7; the D gene is possibly TRBD2 (5 bases). The germline V and J ends were trimmed by 4 bases and 6 bases, with 10 bases remaining between them. The CDR3 extends over 12 amino acids.

This chain uses TRBV12-3 or TRBV12-4 with TRBJ2-7; D ambiguous. The germline V and J ends were trimmed by 3 bases and 3 bases, with 9 bases remaining between them. The CDR3 has 13 amino acids. The CDR3 DNA reads TGTGCCAGCAGTTTGAAAGGAAGCTACGAGCAGTACTTC. It translates to CASSLKGSYEQYF.

The chain links TRBV25-1 to TRBJ2-5; D might be TRBD1 (5 bases). Trimming shortened V by 1 base and J by 5 bases, and 11 bases separated the two germline ends. The germline gives CDR1 MGHDK, CDR2 SYGVNS. This CDR3 spans 14 amino acids. The CDR3 region is CASSESGLRETQYF. CDR3 DNA sequence: TGTGCCAGCAGTGAATCAGGGCTTCGGGAGACCCAGTACTTC.

This chain joins TRBV5-1 and TRBJ2-7; 7 nucleotides match TRBD1. Looked up from germline, CDR1 is SGHRS and CDR2 is YFSETQ. This CDR3 contains 14 residues. V lost 0 bases and J lost 3; bases outside the gene matches: 3. This CDR3 reads CASSLGAGGYEQYF. The CDR3 DNA is TGCGCCAGCAGCTTGGGTGCAGGGGGCTACGAGCAGTACTTC.

The V gene is TRBV19, the J gene TRBJ1-5; D call uncertain. The CDR3 totals 15 residues. V dropped 6 bases and J dropped 0 bases, with 12 bases sitting between them. Per germline, CDR1 LNHDA and CDR2 SQIVND (reference sequence). CDR3 region: CASRPWADSNQPQHF. As DNA, the CDR3 is TGTGCCAGTAGACCCTGGGCAGATAGCAATCAGCCCCAGCATTTT. Full variable domain (remainder filled in from reference TRBV19 and TRBJ1-5): DGGITQSPKYLFRKEGQNVTLSCEQNLNHDAMYWYRQDPGQGLRLIYYSQIVNDFQKGDIAEGYSVSREKKESFPLTVTSAQKNPTAFYLCASRPWADSNQPQHFGDGTRLSIL.

The V and J genes are TRBV25-1 and TRBJ2-2, with D uncertain. The CDR3 extends over 13 amino acids. V was cut by 7 bases and J by 4 bases, with 10 bases left in between. In germline, CDR1 is MGHDK, CDR2 SYGVNS. CDR3 in amino acids: CASTPFGTGELFF. CDR3 bases: TGTGCCAGCACCCCATTCGGCACCGGGGAGCTGTTTTTT.

This clone was recorded many times. This rearrangement joins TRBV3-1 (or the pseudogene TRBV3-2) to TRBJ1-6; the D is unclear. The ends were cut back, 0 bases at V and 6 bases at J, with 12 bases in the middle. CDR3 size: 16 residues. Germline CDR1 reads LGHDT; CDR2 reads YNNKEL (reference sequence). This CDR3 reads CASSQDHRVANSPLHF. CDR3 DNA sequence: TGTGCCAGCAGCCAAGATCACCGGGTTGCTAATTCACCCCTCCACTTT.